The rows below give T cell receptor beta chains drawn from one sample of a study of blood T cells in healthy people across ages. TCRdb re-derived calls from the 5' RACE reads in MiXCR, one entry per CDR3 protein. The profile shows some 1.6 million distinct CDR3 sequences, 30% to 35% of them singletons. Sequencing was done on a sample of blood. These TCRs come from a woman in her twenties or thirties in good health. Each CDR3 is given with its conserved first and last residue. D genes are given only for firm matches. Size is stated for part of the rows, as once, few or many counts, or as a class when the clone is expanded.

size	D	J	V	CDR3	DNA
.	TRBD2	TRBJ2-1	TRBV14	CANAGTTAYNEQFF	TGTGCCAACGCCGGGACTACAGCCTACAATGAGCAGTTCTTC
few	.	TRBJ1-1	TRBV11-2	CASSLPGERGTEAFF	TGTGCCAGCAGCTTACCAGGGGAGAGGGGCACTGAAGCTTTCTTT
.	.	TRBJ2-7	TRBV2	CASSELAGTGSYEQYF	TGTGCCAGCAGTGAATTGGCGGGCACAGGCTCCTACGAGCAGTACTTC
.	TRBD1	TRBJ2-3	TRBV12-3/TRBV12-4	CASSLGTGCGDMQYF	TGTGCCAGCAGTTTAGGGACAGGGTGCGGAGATATGCAGTATTTT
.	.	TRBJ2-5	TRBV12-3/TRBV12-4	CASSRRELETQYF	TGTGCCAGCAGTAGAAGGGAGTTGGAGACCCAGTACTTC
few	TRBD2	TRBJ2-1	TRBV28	CASSLWPAGGPSEQFF	TGTGCCAGCAGTTTATGGCCCGCGGGAGGGCCGAGTGAGCAGTTCTTC
.	TRBD1	TRBJ1-1	TRBV20-1	CSATGQGENTEAFF	TGCAGTGCTACTGGACAGGGCGAGAACACTGAAGCTTTCTTT
.	TRBD2	TRBJ2-1	TRBV7-2	CASSLVGTTSGGASYNEQFF	TGTGCCAGCAGCTTAGTTGGGACGACTAGCGGGGGTGCCTCCTACAATGAGCAGTTCTTC
.	.	TRBJ2-7	TRBV15	CATADTFSYEQYF	TGTGCCACCGCGGACACGTTCTCCTACGAGCAGTACTTC
once	.	TRBJ2-2	TRBV6-6	CASSDSGPVSGELFF	TGTGCCAGCAGCGATTCAGGACCGGTGTCCGGGGAGCTGTTTTTT
.	TRBD2	TRBJ2-1	TRBV27	CASSPPGGVSYNEQFF	TGTGCCAGCAGTCCCCCGGGGGGGGTGTCCTACAATGAGCAGTTCTTC
.	.	TRBJ2-7	TRBV4-1	CASSQSQAPSYEQYF	TGCGCCAGCAGCCAAAGCCAAGCTCCGAGCTACGAGCAGTACTTC
.	TRBD1	TRBJ1-1	TRBV30	CAQRGTVLRAGTEAFF	TGTGCTCAGAGGGGGACAGTTCTGAGGGCGGGCACTGAAGCTTTCTTT
.	.	TRBJ1-4	TRBV20-1	CSALRGSNEKLFF	TGCAGTGCTCTTAGGGGGTCGAATGAAAAACTGTTTTTT
.	.	TRBJ1-2	TRBV5-1	CASQGGFGYTF	TGCGCCAGCCAGGGAGGGTTTGGCTACACCTTC
few	.	TRBJ2-3	TRBV23-1	CASSPNLNNTDTQYF	TGCGCCAGCAGTCCAAACTTGAACAATACAGATACGCAGTATTTT
.	.	TRBJ2-7	TRBV5-6	CASSGSTEQYF	TGTGCCAGCAGCGGCTCCACCGAGCAGTACTTC
few	TRBD2	TRBJ2-1	TRBV7-3	CASSPGVAGAPYNEQFF	TGTGCCAGCAGCCCCGGGGTAGCGGGGGCCCCCTACAATGAGCAGTTCTTC
few	.	TRBJ2-1	TRBV6-5	CASSTRAFSYNEQFF	TGTGCCAGCAGCACTAGGGCTTTCTCCTACAATGAGCAGTTCTTC
.	.	TRBJ1-6	TRBV12-3/TRBV12-4	CASSRGVSYNSPLHF	TGTGCCAGCAGCCGGGGTGTTTCCTATAATTCACCCCTCCACTTT
.	.	TRBJ2-3	TRBV4-1	CASSQRLRLIRPTLSSSTDTQYF	TGCGCCAGCAGCCAAAGATTAAGACTTATCCGGCCGACCCTCAGCTCTAGCACGGATACGCAGTATTTT
few	TRBD2	TRBJ2-3	TRBV27	CAGSPRTSGRTDTQYF	TGTGCCGGCAGTCCTCGGACTAGCGGGAGGACAGATACGCAGTATTTT
few	.	TRBJ1-4	TRBV20-1	CSAREPRGAATNEKLFF	TGCAGTGCTAGAGAGCCAAGGGGAGCGGCAACTAATGAAAAACTGTTTTTT
.	.	TRBJ2-5	TRBV28	CASSVTRKQETQYF	TGTGCCAGCAGTGTGACCAGGAAACAAGAGACCCAGTACTTC
.	TRBD1	TRBJ1-2	TRBV6-5	CASSYWRQGANYGYTF	TGTGCCAGCAGTTACTGGAGACAGGGGGCTAACTATGGCTACACCTTC
few	.	TRBJ2-1	TRBV7-8	CASSFSEGFNEQFF	TGTGCCAGCAGCTTTTCTGAGGGGTTCAATGAGCAGTTCTTC
.	.	TRBJ2-5	TRBV12-3/TRBV12-4	CASSQPARETQYF	TGTGCCAGCAGCCAGCCTGCTCGAGAGACCCAGTACTTC
few	TRBD1	TRBJ2-5	TRBV2	CASSETGSIETQYF	TGTGCCAGCAGTGAGACAGGGTCAATAGAGACCCAGTACTTC
.	.	TRBJ2-1	TRBV7-3	CASSSGPALYNEQFF	TGTGCCAGCAGCTCAGGACCGGCCCTCTACAATGAGCAGTTCTTC
few	TRBD2	TRBJ2-7	TRBV7-8	CASSSAGTSGRGEQYF	TGTGCCAGCAGCTCGGCCGGGACTAGCGGGAGAGGGGAGCAGTACTTC
few	.	TRBJ2-1	TRBV10-3	CAISGRSGTGYNEQFF	TGTGCCATCAGTGGGCGATCTGGGACCGGGTACAATGAGCAGTTCTTC
few	TRBD1	TRBJ2-5	TRBV12-3/TRBV12-4	CASSLAGAGGETQYF	TGTGCCAGCAGTTTAGCTGGGGCAGGGGGAGAGACCCAGTACTTC
few	TRBD1	TRBJ1-5	TRBV4-1	CASSQDRGTGRIGNQPQHF	TGCGCCAGCAGCCAAGATCGGGGGACAGGGAGGATTGGCAATCAGCCCCAGCATTTT
.	TRBD2	TRBJ2-1	TRBV3-1	CASSQDIAGGRMQFF	TGTGCCAGCAGCCAAGATATAGCGGGGGGGCGTATGCAGTTCTTC
.	.	TRBJ1-1	TRBV14	CASSHLTKNTEAFF	TGTGCCAGCAGCCACCTTACGAAGAACACTGAAGCTTTCTTT
.	.	TRBJ1-2	TRBV10-3	CAISEFLGYTF	TGTGCCATCAGTGAATTTCTCGGCTACACCTTC
many	.	TRBJ2-2	TRBV29-1	CSVEVVQAGELFF	TGCAGCGTTGAAGTAGTCCAGGCCGGGGAGCTGTTTTTT
.	.	TRBJ1-5	TRBV2	CASSADRLNQPQHF	TGTGCCAGCAGTGCCGACAGACTAAATCAGCCCCAGCATTTT
once	.	TRBJ2-7	TRBV18	CASSLGEDRVWNEQYF	TGTGCCAGCTCACTCGGGGAGGACCGAGTCTGGAACGAGCAGTACTTC
.	.	TRBJ2-1	TRBV15	CATSRDITGNEQFF	TGTGCCACCAGCAGAGATATAACAGGCAATGAGCAGTTCTTC
few	.	TRBJ1-1	TRBV29-1	CSVEGDGGPLTEAFF	TGCAGCGTTGAAGGAGACGGGGGTCCCCTCACTGAAGCTTTCTTT
.	.	TRBJ1-5	TRBV20-1	CSALTSNQPQHF	TGCAGTGCCCTAACAAGCAATCAGCCCCAGCATTTT
few	TRBD2	TRBJ2-5	TRBV7-2	CASSFSGRADQETQYF	TGTGCCAGCAGTTTTAGCGGGAGGGCCGACCAAGAGACCCAGTACTTC
many	TRBD1	TRBJ1-5	TRBV7-2	CASSSGTGSNQPQHF	TGTGCCAGCAGCTCCGGGACAGGATCAAATCAGCCCCAGCATTTT
few	.	TRBJ2-1	TRBV27	CASSPIGGFSYNEQFF	TGTGCCAGCAGTCCCATCGGGGGCTTCTCCTACAATGAGCAGTTCTTC
once	TRBD2	TRBJ2-1	TRBV12-5	CASGGPGGGASNEQFF	TGTGCTAGTGGGGGCCCGGGGGGAGGGGCCTCCAATGAGCAGTTCTTC
.	.	TRBJ1-5	TRBV4-1	CASSQTAAVGNQPQHF	TGCGCCAGCAGCCAAACGGCTGCGGTTGGAAATCAGCCCCAGCATTTT
.	.	TRBJ1-2	TRBV18	CASSPKETGGYTF	TGTGCCAGCTCACCTAAAGAAACGGGTGGCTACACCTTC
.	.	TRBJ2-3	TRBV4-1	CASSDDRGPGSDTQYF	TGCGCCAGCAGCGATGACCGGGGCCCCGGGTCAGATACGCAGTATTTT
few	TRBD2	TRBJ2-5	TRBV15	CATSRDWGLAGEETQYF	TGTGCCACCAGCAGAGATTGGGGACTAGCGGGAGAAGAGACCCAGTACTTC
.	TRBD1	TRBJ2-5	TRBV5-6	CASSSSRDRGLGETQYF	TGTGCCAGCAGCTCGTCCCGGGACAGGGGGCTGGGCGAGACCCAGTACTTC
.	.	TRBJ1-5	TRBV12-3/TRBV12-4	CASSLKAGDSNQPQHF	TGTGCCAGCAGTTTAAAGGCAGGGGATAGCAATCAGCCCCAGCATTTT